This entry concerns a single TCR beta chain. Its matching antigen is unknown. The data are from a study of cytomegalovirus exposure and HLA in healthy donors. On the study more broadly: Previous work identified some 120 million unique TCR beta sequences from around 180 million T cells. Overall study results and limits: Certain indistinguishable V segments, among them TRBV6-2 and TRBV6-3, were excluded. It was reported that TCR beta sequences correctly inferred the HLA-A and HLA-B alleles for most subjects.

The primer mix had 60 Vbeta and 13 Jbeta primers. Clones were read by immunoSEQ multiplex PCR, and TCRdb kept only the in-frame ones, dropping some. The data contain roughly 160,000 clones, roughly four fifths of them singletons. The CDR3 totals 16 residues. This TCR derives from a man aged 50-60 years in good health and CMV-seropositive. The sample taken for sequencing was PBMCs. The chain combines TRBV12-2 with TRBJ2-2; the table's D gene call, TRBD1, was not cross checked with the DNA. TRBV12-2 is reported as a pseudogene. The CDR3 region has the DNA TGTGCAAGTCCCCATAAGGGACAGGAACACACCGGGGAGCTGTTTTTT. This translates into CASPHKGQEHTGELFF.